The sequence of this T cell receptor (beta chain) was determined in a study of blood T cell repertoires in COVID-19. Here immunoSEQ multiplex PCR was the method, and the copy in TCRdb shows in-frame clones only, minus some. The sample includes 340,000 or so clones, 86% seen only once; the top ten take about 4%. Germline V lookup: CDR1 MNHEY, CDR2 SMNVEV (reference sequence). Trimming at V came to 1 base and at J to 5 bases, leaving 0 bases not matched to a gene. The CDR3 extends over 13 amino acids. The sample was PBMCs or T cells enriched from blood (not recorded which). The receptor was derived from a woman between 40 and 55 years old with acute COVID-19. This rearrangement joins TRBV27 to TRBJ2-5, with TRBD1 matching over 8 bases. For the CDR3, the DNA is TGTGCCAGCAGTTTATACAGGGGGGAGACCCAGTACTTC. Translation: CASSLYRGETQYF.